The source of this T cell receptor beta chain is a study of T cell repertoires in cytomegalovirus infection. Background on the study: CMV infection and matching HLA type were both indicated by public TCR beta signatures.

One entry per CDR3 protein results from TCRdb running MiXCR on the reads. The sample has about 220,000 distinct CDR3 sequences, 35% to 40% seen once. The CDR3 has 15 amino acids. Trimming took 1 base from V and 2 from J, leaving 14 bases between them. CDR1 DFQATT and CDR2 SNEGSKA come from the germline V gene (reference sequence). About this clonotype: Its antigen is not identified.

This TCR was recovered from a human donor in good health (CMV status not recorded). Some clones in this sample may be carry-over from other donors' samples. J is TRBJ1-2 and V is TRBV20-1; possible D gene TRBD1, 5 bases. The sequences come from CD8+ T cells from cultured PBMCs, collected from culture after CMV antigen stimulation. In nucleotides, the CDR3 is TGCAGTGCTAGAGGTGGTCAGGACAAGAACTATGGCTACACCTTC. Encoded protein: CSARGGQDKNYGYTF.